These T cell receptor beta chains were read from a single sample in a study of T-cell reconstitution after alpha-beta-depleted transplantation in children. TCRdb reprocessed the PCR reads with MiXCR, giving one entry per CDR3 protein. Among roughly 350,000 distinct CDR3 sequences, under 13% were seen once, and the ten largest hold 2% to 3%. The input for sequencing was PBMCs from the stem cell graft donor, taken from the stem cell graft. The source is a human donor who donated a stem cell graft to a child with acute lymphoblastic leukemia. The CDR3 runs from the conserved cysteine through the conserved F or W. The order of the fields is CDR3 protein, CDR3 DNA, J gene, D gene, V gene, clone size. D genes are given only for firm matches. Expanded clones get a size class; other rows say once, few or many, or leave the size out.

cdr3_aa: CASSQQGGLGNYGYTF; cdr3_nt: TGTGCCAGCAGTCAACAGGGCGGGTTGGGTAACTATGGCTACACCTTC; j_call: TRBJ1-2; d_call: -; v_call: TRBV6-1; clone_size: few
cdr3_aa: CASSLTFYEQYF; cdr3_nt: TGTGCCAGCAGTTTAACCTTCTACGAGCAGTACTTC; j_call: TRBJ2-7; d_call: -; v_call: TRBV12-3/TRBV12-4; clone_size: few
cdr3_aa: CASSPGRDYEQYF; cdr3_nt: TGCGCCAGCAGCCCGGGCAGGGACTACGAGCAGTACTTC; j_call: TRBJ2-7; d_call: -; v_call: TRBV4-3; clone_size: few
cdr3_aa: CASSPVAGPYEQYF; cdr3_nt: TGTGCCAGCAGCCCCGTAGCGGGGCCCTACGAGCAGTACTTC; j_call: TRBJ2-7; d_call: TRBD2; v_call: TRBV7-9; clone_size: few
cdr3_aa: CASSLGGDIAKNIQYF; cdr3_nt: TGTGCCAGCAGCTTGGGAGGGGATATAGCCAAAAACATTCAGTACTTC; j_call: TRBJ2-4; d_call: -; v_call: TRBV5-5; clone_size: many
cdr3_aa: CSAELANEQFF; cdr3_nt: TGCAGTGCCGAACTAGCGAATGAGCAGTTCTTC; j_call: TRBJ2-1; d_call: TRBD2; v_call: TRBV20-1; clone_size: few
cdr3_aa: CASSTGHYGYTF; cdr3_nt: TGTGCCAGCAGTACAGGGCACTATGGCTACACCTTC; j_call: TRBJ1-2; d_call: -; v_call: TRBV6-2/TRBV6-3; clone_size: -
cdr3_aa: CATSEAGPGELFF; cdr3_nt: TGTGCTACCTCAGAAGCGGGTCCGGGGGAGCTGTTTTTT; j_call: TRBJ2-2; d_call: -; v_call: TRBV7-7; clone_size: few
cdr3_aa: CASSLGRGNQPQHF; cdr3_nt: TGTGCCAGCAGCTTAGGACGGGGCAATCAGCCCCAGCATTTT; j_call: TRBJ1-5; d_call: -; v_call: TRBV7-2; clone_size: many
cdr3_aa: CDSSPRTLDSGNTIYF; cdr3_nt: TGTGACAGCTCACCTCGGACTCTCGACTCTGGAAACACCATATATTTT; j_call: TRBJ1-3; d_call: -; v_call: TRBV18; clone_size: -